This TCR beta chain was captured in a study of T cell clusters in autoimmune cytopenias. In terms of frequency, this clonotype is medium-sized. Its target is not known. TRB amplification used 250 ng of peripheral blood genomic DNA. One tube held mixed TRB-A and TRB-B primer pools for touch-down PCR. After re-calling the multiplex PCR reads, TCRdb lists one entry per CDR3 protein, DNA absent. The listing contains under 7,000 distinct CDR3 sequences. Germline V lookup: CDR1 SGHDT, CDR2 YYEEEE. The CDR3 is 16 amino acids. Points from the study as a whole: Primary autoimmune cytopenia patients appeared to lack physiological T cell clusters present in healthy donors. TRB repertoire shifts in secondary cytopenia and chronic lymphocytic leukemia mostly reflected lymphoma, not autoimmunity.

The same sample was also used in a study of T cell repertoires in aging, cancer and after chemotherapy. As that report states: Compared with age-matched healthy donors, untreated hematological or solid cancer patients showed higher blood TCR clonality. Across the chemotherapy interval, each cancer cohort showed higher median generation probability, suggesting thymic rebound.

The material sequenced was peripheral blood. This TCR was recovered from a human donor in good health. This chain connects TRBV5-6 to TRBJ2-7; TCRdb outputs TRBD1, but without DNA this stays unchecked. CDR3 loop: CASSRELGQGTYEQYF.